Listed here are 4 T cell receptor beta chains from one sample, sequenced in a study of blood T cell repertoires in COVID-19. Data came from immunoSEQ multiplex PCR; TCRdb stores just in-frame clones and leaves some out. Of 140,000 to 150,000 clones in the sample, 80% were seen once. The sequencing sample was made of peripheral blood. The receptors derive from a man aged 70-80 years who had recovered from COVID-19.

V and J are TRBV9 and TRBJ2-6, with 8 bases lining up with TRBD1. V shed 4 bases and J 2 bases; nucleotides not matched to a gene: 5. CDR1 SGDLS and CDR2 YYNGEE come from the germline V gene. This CDR3 comprises 16 residues. The CDR3 bases are TGTGCCAGCAGCCCAAAGGACAGGGCTGGGGCCAACGTCCTGACTTTC. Its protein is CASSPKDRAGANVLTF. Supplemented by reference TRBV9 and TRBJ2-6, the full variable domain reads DSGVTQTPKHLITATGQRVTLRCSPRSGDLSVYWYQQSLDQGLQFLIQYYNGEERAKGNILERFSAQQFPDLHSELNLSSLELGDSALYFCASSPKDRAGANVLTFGAGSRLTVL.

The chain uses TRBV6-6 and TRBJ2-1; D is perhaps TRBD2 (5 bases). Between the trimmed V and J ends, which lost 6 bases and 3 bases, there was a span of 12 bases. Per the germline V gene, CDR1 is MNHNY and CDR2 is SVGAGI (reference sequence). This CDR3 region has 14 residues. CDR3 bases: TGTGCCAGCAGCCAGCTACTAGTCTACAATGAGCAGTTCTTC. It translates to CASSQLLVYNEQFF.

V usage is TRBV18 and J usage is TRBJ1-5; tentative D call: TRBD1 (5 bases). Germline assignment: CDR1 KGHSH and CDR2 LQKENI. This CDR3 spans 15 amino acids. V was cut by 2 bases and J by 4 bases, with 12 bases left in between. The DNA for the CDR3 is TGTGCCAGCTCACCATCCGGGGGGAAGAATCAGCCCCAGCATTTT. It translates to CASSPSGGKNQPQHF.

V and J are TRBV18 and TRBJ2-1; maybe TRBD2 (6 bases). Trimming left V 2 bases short and J 8 bases short, with 10 bases between. This CDR3 has 13 amino acids. Germline CDR1 is KGHSH and CDR2 is LQKENI. The CDR3 DNA reads as TGTGCCAGCTCACCAGGGCTAGCGCATGAGCAGTTCTTC. It encodes CASSPGLAHEQFF. Supplemented by reference TRBV18 and TRBJ2-1, the full variable domain reads NAGVMQNPRHLVRRRGQEARLRCSPMKGHSHVYWYRQLPEEGLKFMVYLQKENIIDESGMPKERFSAEFPKEGPSILRIQQVVRGDSAAYFCASSPGLAHEQFFGPGTRLTVL.